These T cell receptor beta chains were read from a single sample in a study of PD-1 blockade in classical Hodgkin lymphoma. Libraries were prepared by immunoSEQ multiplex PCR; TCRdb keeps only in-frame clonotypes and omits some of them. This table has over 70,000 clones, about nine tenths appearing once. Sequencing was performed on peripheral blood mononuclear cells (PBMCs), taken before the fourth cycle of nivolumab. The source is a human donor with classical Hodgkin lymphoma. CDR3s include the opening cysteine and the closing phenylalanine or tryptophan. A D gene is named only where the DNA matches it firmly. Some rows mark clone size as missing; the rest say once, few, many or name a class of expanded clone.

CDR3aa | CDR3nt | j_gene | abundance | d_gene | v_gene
CARIGTSGLANTGELFF | TGTGCCCGCATTGGGACTAGCGGTCTCGCGAACACCGGGGAGCTGTTTTTT | TRBJ2-2 | . | TRBD2 | TRBV9
CASSTNPGVWDTEAFF | TGCGCCAGCAGCACTAATCCGGGGGTTTGGGACACTGAAGCTTTCTTT | TRBJ1-1 | . | . | TRBV5-1
CASSPPVGSGNTIYF | TGTGCCAGCAGCCCCCCGGTGGGCTCTGGAAACACCATATATTTT | TRBJ1-3 | . | . | TRBV11-2
CASSPTGGEGYTF | TGTGCCAGCTCACCCACAGGGGGCGAGGGCTACACCTTC | TRBJ1-2 | . | TRBD1 | TRBV18
CASSVVTGGTMTEAFF | TGTGCCAGCAGCGTAGTGACAGGCGGTACGATGACTGAAGCTTTCTTT | TRBJ1-1 | few | . | TRBV9
CASSLVGGGEISNEQFF | TGTGCCAGCAGCTTAGTGGGAGGGGGGGAGATCTCCAATGAGCAGTTCTTC | TRBJ2-1 | . | . | TRBV11-1
CASSMGRGLSEAFF | TGTGCCAGTAGTATGGGTAGAGGGTTGAGTGAAGCTTTCTTT | TRBJ1-1 | once | . | TRBV19
CAWRKFPEAFF | TGTGCCTGGAGGAAGTTTCCTGAAGCTTTCTTT | TRBJ1-1 | . | . | TRBV30
CASSLRLSGVVFNEQFF | TGCGCCAGCAGCTTGCGTCTTAGCGGAGTTGTTTTCAATGAGCAGTTCTTC | TRBJ2-1 | . | . | TRBV5-1
CASSPPGLHSYEQYF | TGCGCCAGCAGCCCCCCCGGGCTACACTCCTACGAGCAGTACTTC | TRBJ2-7 | . | . | TRBV5-1
CASSGTGGETQYF | TGCGCCAGCAGCGGCACAGGGGGGGAGACCCAGTACTTC | TRBJ2-5 | . | TRBD1 | TRBV5-1